These 27 T cell receptor beta chains came from one sample sequenced in a study of vaccination effects on CD4 cells after COVID-19. The antigens for these receptors are not known. TCRdb's table, derived via immunoSEQ multiplex PCR, lists solely in-frame clones and lacks some. The sample includes 55,000 to 70,000 clones, 80% to 90% of them seen just once. ViraFEST used viral peptide pools to expand antigen-specific CD4+ T cells before sequencing. Researchers isolated CD4+ T cells once about 11 days of culture had elapsed. Material: CD4+ T cells from PBMCs cultured with HCoV-229E spike peptides, obtained before COVID-19 vaccination. The receptors were sampled from a human donor who received a COVID-19 vaccine.

The chain couples TRBV19 to TRBJ1-5; 11 bases map to TRBD1. Losses at the gene ends were 6 bases for V and 0 bases for J; bases not matched to a gene: 7. In germline, CDR1 is LNHDA, CDR2 SQIVND (reference sequence). This CDR3 is 17 amino acids long. The CDR3 DNA is TGTGCCAGTAGCACTGGGACAGGGGGAGGTAGCAATCAGCCCCAGCATTTT. Protein: CASSTGTGGGSNQPQHF.

The chain combines TRBV5-1 with TRBJ1-2; 12 positions agree with TRBD1. This CDR3 region has 17 residues. The germline gives CDR1 SGHRS, CDR2 YFSETQ. Unmatched junction bases numbered 8, after V lost 4 bases and J lost 1 base. Here the CDR3 DNA reads TGCGCCAGCAGCCAGGGACAGGGGGCGCGAAATAACTATGGCTACACCTTC. Amino acid sequence: CASSQGQGARNNYGYTF.

The table lists this clone with a few counts. The chain carries TRBV6-5 and TRBJ2-3; a possible D gene is TRBD1 (5 bases). The CDR3 extends over 13 amino acids. Looked up from germline, CDR1 is MNHEY and CDR2 is SVGAGI. Trimming took off 2 bases at V and 10 bases at J, with 13 bases between the two ends. The CDR3: CASSYGYRRAQYF. In DNA form, the CDR3 reads TGTGCCAGCAGTTACGGATACCGCAGGGCGCAGTATTTT.

This clone was counted a few times. The chain is built from TRBV18 and TRBJ2-1; no reliable D call. Germline V gene sequence: CDR1 KGHSH, CDR2 LQKENI. The V end lost 4 bases, the J end lost 1 base, and 11 bases lay between the germline ends. This CDR3 has 15 amino acids. The CDR3 reads CASSQSQASYNEQFF. The CDR3 nucleotides are TGTGCCAGCTCACAATCGCAGGCTTCCTACAATGAGCAGTTCTTC.

The count of this clone is one. V is TRBV21-1 and J is TRBJ2-7; TRBD2 is the table's D call and was not checked against the DNA. TRBV21-1 represents a pseudogene. This CDR3 contains 17 residues. CDR3 residues: CASSKELGQAVVYEQYV. In DNA, the CDR3 is TGTGCCAGCAGCAAAGAACTAGGGCAGGCGGTCGTCTACGAGCAGTACGTC.

The chain links TRBV4-1 to TRBJ1-1; D is possibly TRBD1 (5 bases). The ends were cut back, 3 bases at V and 0 bases at J, with 23 bases in the middle. The length of the CDR3 is 19 residues. CDR1 is MGHRA, CDR2 YSYEKL, per germline. The DNA for the CDR3 is TGCGCCAGCAGCCAGCGTTTAGCAGGGAAATTTCGAGTGAACACTGAAGCTTTCTTT. It encodes CASSQRLAGKFRVNTEAFF.

V is TRBV12-3 or TRBV12-4 and J is TRBJ1-2; D gene uncertain. The V end was cut by 2 bases, the J end by 7 bases, with 5 bases between. This CDR3 has 11 amino acids. The CDR3 DNA is TGTGCCAGCAGTTTACGCGGTGGCTACACCTTC. Protein: CASSLRGGYTF.

CDR3 bases: TGCGCCAGCAGTCTTTACAGGGATGGAGAGACCCAGTACTTC. Its protein product is CASSLYRDGETQYF. J is TRBJ2-5 and V is TRBV4-1, with D possibly matching TRBD1 (6 bases). V lost 6 bases to trimming and J lost 4 bases, with 15 bases between them. CDR3 length equals 14 residues. Germline CDR1 MGHRA, CDR2 YSYEKL.

V gene TRBV4-1 combines with J gene TRBJ2-6; TRBD2 is a possible D gene (7 bases). Between the trimmed V and J ends, which lost 2 bases and 4 bases, there was a span of 12 bases. The CDR3 is 16 amino acids. Per germline, CDR1 MGHRA and CDR2 YSYEKL. The CDR3 sequence: CASSQNRGAGANVLTF. CDR3 nucleotide sequence: TGCGCCAGCAGCCAAAATCGGGGGGCCGGGGCCAACGTCCTGACTTTC.

The chain has TRBV6-2 or TRBV6-3 and TRBJ2-3, with D possibly matching TRBD1 (5 bases). Trimming pared 5 bases from V and 4 bases from J, leaving 10 bases between. The germline gives CDR1 MNHEY, CDR2 SVGEGT. The CDR3 is 13 amino acids. Written as DNA, the CDR3 is TGTGCCAGCAGTCGGAAGGGGCCAGATACGCAGTATTTT. This encodes CASSRKGPDTQYF.

V gene TRBV5-1 combines with J gene TRBJ2-6; D possibly corresponds to TRBD1 (6 bases). From germline, CDR1 is SGHRS and CDR2 YFSETQ. The ends were cut back, 1 base at V and 4 bases at J, with 12 bases in the middle. The CDR3 covers 16 residues. CDR3 DNA: TGCGCCAGCAGCTTGTTGGCAGGGGCCGGGGCCAACGTCCTGACTTTC. Translation gives CASSLLAGAGANVLTF.

This chain connects TRBV5-1 to TRBJ1-1, with a weak D call TRBD1 (5 bases). V was trimmed by 4 bases and J by 3 bases, leaving 13 bases between them. The germline V gene encodes CDR1 SGHRS and CDR2 YFSETQ. The CDR3 is made up of 14 amino acids. The CDR3 reads CASSPDGGHTEAFF. The CDR3 nucleotides read TGCGCCAGCAGCCCCGACGGGGGTCACACTGAAGCTTTCTTT.

The V and J genes are TRBV6-6 and TRBJ1-1, with D perhaps matching TRBD1 (5 bases). Per germline, CDR1 MNHNY and CDR2 SVGAGI (reference sequence). The CDR3 has 15 residues. The V end lost 4 bases, the J end lost 1 base, and 13 bases lay between the germline ends. CDR3 loop: CASSSRDRWNTEAFF. CDR3 bases: TGTGCCAGCAGTTCACGAGACAGATGGAACACTGAAGCTTTCTTT.

V gene TRBV5-1 combines with J gene TRBJ2-7; D possibly matches TRBD1 or TRBD2 (5 bases each). Trimming stripped 5 bases from V and 3 bases from J, with 12 bases between. Looked up from germline, CDR1 is SGHRS and CDR2 is YFSETQ. This CDR3 spans 13 amino acids. This CDR3 is CASSRDGNYEQYV. Written as DNA, the CDR3 is TGCGCCAGCAGTAGGGACGGGAACTACGAGCAGTACGTC.

The chain couples TRBV5-1 to TRBJ2-2; 10 positions agree with TRBD2. V gave up 4 bases and J gave up 8 bases; unmatched junction bases: 5. This CDR3 has 14 amino acids. Per germline, CDR1 SGHRS and CDR2 YFSETQ. CDR3 DNA: TGCGCCAGCAGCCGGAGCGGGGGGGCTGGGGAGCTGTTTTTT. It is translated as CASSRSGGAGELFF.

The chain recombines TRBV7-2 with TRBJ1-5; TRBD1 is a possible D gene (5 bases). Germline CDR1 SGHTA, CDR2 FQGNSA. V was shortened by 3 bases and J by 0 bases, with 9 bases between the two germline ends. This CDR3 region has 15 residues. The CDR3 DNA reads TGTGCCAGCAGCTTGGGGGAGGTTAGCAATCAGCCCCAGCATTTT. Translating it yields CASSLGEVSNQPQHF. Drawing the rest from reference TRBV7-2 and TRBJ1-5, the complete variable domain is GAGVSQSPSNKVTEKGKDVELRCDPISGHTALYWYRQSLGQGLEFLIYFQGNSAPDKSGLPSDRFSAERTGGSVSTLTIQRTQQEDSAVYLCASSLGEVSNQPQHFGDGTRLSIL.

The chain links TRBV5-1 to TRBJ2-6; 7 bases line up with TRBD1. The CDR3 is 20 amino acids. Germline V gene data show CDR1 as SGHRS and CDR2 as YFSETQ. J lost 0 bases, V lost 4 bases, and 16 bases had no gene match. The CDR3 nucleotides are TGCGCCAGCAGCATGGGACAGCTCCAAGCCACGGGCTCTGGGGCCAACGTCCTGACTTTC. It translates to CASSMGQLQATGSGANVLTF.

The chain has TRBV7-9 and TRBJ2-1; a weak D match, TRBD2 (7 bases). V was cut by 1 base and J by 4 bases, with 17 bases left in between. The CDR3 is 17 residues long. CDR1 and CDR2 (germline): SEHNR, FQNEAQ (reference sequence). CDR3 DNA: TGTGCCAGCAGCTTAGGGGCGGGGGCCTACGGTTACAATGAGCAGTTCTTC. This gives the protein CASSLGAGAYGYNEQFF.

Only a few counts were recorded for this clone. V is TRBV27 and J is TRBJ1-6; D gene ambiguous. Between the trimmed V and J ends, which lost 3 bases and 8 bases, there was a span of 8 bases. The germline V gene encodes CDR1 MNHEY and CDR2 SMNVEV (reference sequence). This CDR3 spans 13 amino acids. The CDR3: CASSFGSYSPLHF. Written as DNA, the CDR3 is TGTGCCAGCAGTTTCGGAAGCTATTCACCCCTCCACTTT.

V and J are TRBV11-1 and TRBJ2-5; 10 bases line up with TRBD1. Germline V gene lookup returns CDR1 SGHAT and CDR2 FQDESV (reference sequence). The trim removed 1 base at V and 4 bases at J, leaving 0 bases unmatched. CDR3 length: 14 amino acids. The DNA of the CDR3 is TGTGCCAGCAGCTTAGGGACAGGGGGAGAGACCCAGTACTTC. It codes for CASSLGTGGETQYF.

In its sample, this clone was seen once. The gene calls are TRBV7-3 and TRBJ2-5; 7 bases match TRBD1. The V and J ends lost 1 base and 5 bases, in that order; junction bases with no gene match: 7. The CDR3 sequence is 15 residues long. Germline-derived CDR1 and CDR2 are SGHTA and FQGTGA. The CDR3 region is CASSLKGQGDETQYF. The DNA of the CDR3 is TGTGCCAGCAGCTTAAAGGGTCAGGGGGATGAGACCCAGTACTTC.

This clone was picked up a small number of times. V usage is TRBV6-5 and J usage is TRBJ1-2; D gene ambiguous. The CDR3 covers 15 residues. Trimming shortened V by 8 bases and J by 0 bases, and 16 bases separated the two germline ends. The germline CDR1 and CDR2 sequences are MNHEY and SVGAGI. CDR3 region: CASGSVRLPNYGYTF. CDR3 DNA sequence: TGTGCCAGCGGTTCTGTGAGACTCCCTAACTATGGCTACACCTTC.

The chain employs TRBV2 and TRBJ1-5; D uncertain. V was shortened by 1 base and J by 0 bases, with 7 bases between the two germline ends. Germline-derived CDR1 and CDR2 are SNHLY and FYNNEI. This CDR3 is built from 15 residues. CDR3: CASSEGGNSNQPQHF. The CDR3 DNA is TGTGCCAGCAGTGAAGGTGGAAATAGCAATCAGCCCCAGCATTTT.

In DNA form, the CDR3 reads TGCGCCAGCAGCGTGGGACAGGGAAACACCGGGGAGCTGTTTTTT. Translating gives CASSVGQGNTGELFF. This chain connects TRBV5-1 to TRBJ2-2; 9 bases agree with TRBD1. The CDR3 consists of 15 residues. CDR1 is SGHRS and CDR2 is YFSETQ in the germline V gene. V lost 4 bases to trimming and J lost 2 bases; unmatched junction nucleotides: 3.

The chain has TRBV18 and TRBJ1-5; 7 bases map to TRBD1. Losses at the gene ends were 4 bases for V and 0 bases for J; bases not matched to a gene: 9. The CDR3 has 17 amino acids. CDR1 KGHSH and CDR2 LQKENI come from the germline V gene. CDR3 DNA sequence: TGTGCCAGCTCACAGGGAGGACAGGCGTATAGCAATCAGCCCCAGCATTTT. Translation: CASSQGGQAYSNQPQHF. The whole variable domain, remainder taken from reference TRBV18 and TRBJ1-5, is NAGVMQNPRHLVRRRGQEARLRCSPMKGHSHVYWYRQLPEEGLKFMVYLQKENIIDESGMPKERFSAEFPKEGPSILRIQQVVRGDSAAYFCASSQGGQAYSNQPQHFGDGTRLSIL.

The chain has TRBV25-1 and TRBJ2-3, with 8 nucleotides matching TRBD1. Germline values: CDR1 MGHDK, CDR2 SYGVNS. This CDR3 has 16 residues. The ends lost 5 bases at V and 1 base at J; junction bases unmatched: 8. CDR3 sequence: CASSLLGQGGTDTQYF. CDR3 sequence (DNA): TGTGCCAGCAGTCTCCTCGGACAGGGTGGCACAGATACGCAGTATTTT.

V is TRBV5-5 and J is TRBJ2-5; 14 bases line up with TRBD2. The germline V gene has CDR1 SGHKS and CDR2 YYEKEE (reference sequence). V shed 3 bases and J 5 bases; nucleotides not matched to a gene: 6. The CDR3 runs to 16 residues. Here the CDR3 DNA reads TGTGCCAGCAGCTGGGGACTAGCGGGGGCGGGGGAGACCCAGTACTTC. This sequence encodes CASSWGLAGAGETQYF.